This TCR beta chain was recovered during a study of human thymus T cells. Notes on the study in general: Related work showed strongly overlapping thymic repertoires across unrelated individuals.

Sequencing was performed with immunoSEQ multiplex PCR; in TCRdb, only in-frame clones are kept and a portion is missing. The profile covers tens of thousands of clones, with over 85% appearing a single time and around 0.03% taken by the ten largest. Concerning this clone: Its antigen remains unknown.

The V and J ends lost 1 base and 5 bases, in that order; junction bases with no gene match: 12. The CDR3 has 18 residues. Germline assignment: CDR1 SEHNR and CDR2 FQNEAQ (reference sequence). Resected material from corrective heart surgery provided the thymus tissue analysed. Finnish infants who were healthy and having corrective surgery for congenital heart defects made up the donors. The sample taken for sequencing was thymus tissue. The clonotype comes from a girl younger than two with a congenital heart defect but otherwise immunologically healthy. J is TRBJ1-4 and V is TRBV7-9, with 8 bases lining up with TRBD1. CDR3 coding DNA: TGTGCCAGCAGCTTAGGGTCGAGTGGGACAGGACGAAATGAAAAACTGTTTTTT. Protein sequence: CASSLGSSGTGRNEKLFF.